The 14 T cell receptor beta chains given below trace back to one sample, sequenced in a study of cytomegalovirus exposure and HLA in healthy donors. PCR involved 60 Vbeta and 13 Jbeta primers. Sequencing was performed with immunoSEQ multiplex PCR; in TCRdb, only in-frame clones are kept and a portion is missing. The sample has 120,000 to 150,000 clones; around 84% are singletons. The sequencing input was PBMCs. These receptors were obtained from a man in his forties or fifties in good health and CMV-seropositive.

The chain employs TRBV6-1 and TRBJ2-5; 8 nucleotides match TRBD2. This CDR3 has 14 amino acids. The germline V gene encodes CDR1 MNHNS and CDR2 SASEGT. Trimming removed 11 bases from V and 2 bases from J; junction bases left unmatched: 10. The CDR3 DNA is TGTGCCTATGCGGAGCGGGGGCTTCAAGAGACCCAGTACTTC. It specifies CAYAERGLQETQYF.

The CDR3 sequence is CAWSGGLAGAYNEQFF. The DNA for the CDR3 is TGTGCCTGGAGTGGAGGACTAGCGGGAGCCTACAATGAGCAGTTCTTC. The J gene is TRBJ2-1, the V gene TRBV30; 13 bases are shared with TRBD2. Germline lookup yields CDR1 GTSNPN and CDR2 SVGIG (reference sequence). CDR3 length: 16 residues. V shed 1 base and J 2 bases; nucleotides not matched to a gene: 2.

The chain joins TRBV27 to TRBJ1-6; D may be TRBD1 (6 bases). There are 15 residues in the CDR3. The germline CDR1 and CDR2 sequences are MNHEY and SMNVEV (reference sequence). V lost 5 bases and J lost 8, with 16 bases in between. CDR3 in amino acids: CASSKQGTEDSPLHF. The CDR3 DNA follows: TGTGCCAGCAGTAAACAGGGAACGGAAGATTCACCCCTCCACTTT.

The rearrangement uses TRBV28 and TRBJ2-7; D might be TRBD1 (6 bases). Trimming left V 1 base short and J 8 bases short, with 15 bases between. This CDR3 is built from 14 residues. CDR1 MDHEN and CDR2 SYDVKM come from the germline V gene. The CDR3 nucleotides read TGTGCCAGCAGTTTATTCGGACAGCCTAAGCAGCAGTACTTC. It translates to CASSLFGQPKQQYF.

V is TRBV7-2 and J is TRBJ2-1; 8 positions match TRBD2. This CDR3 has 15 amino acids. Germline-derived CDR1 and CDR2 are SGHTA and FQGNSA. Trimming cost V 2 bases and J 6 bases; bases outside gene matches: 6. The chain's CDR3 is CASSLSGLAGNEQFF. For the CDR3, the DNA is TGTGCCAGCAGCTTATCCGGGCTAGCGGGCAATGAGCAGTTCTTC.

The CDR3 DNA reads as TGTGCCAGCAGTGTCTCGGGACTAATCCACGAGCAGTACTTC. Its translation: CASSVSGLIHEQYF. This chain joins TRBV6-1 and TRBJ2-5; 7 bases agree with TRBD2. TRBJ2-7 explains the end of the DNA better; the J call may be wrong. In germline, CDR1 is MNHNS, CDR2 SASEGT. The CDR3 has 14 residues.

In its sample, this clone was seen a few times. V usage is TRBV7-9 and J usage is TRBJ2-7; a possible D gene is TRBD2 (7 bases). The CDR3 spans 15 residues. The germline V and J ends were trimmed by 5 bases and 5 bases, with 19 bases remaining between them. Per germline, CDR1 SEHNR and CDR2 FQNEAQ (reference sequence). The CDR3 loop is CASSQGPGGTHEQYF. CDR3 DNA sequence: TGTGCCAGCAGCCAGGGCCCGGGGGGCACCCACGAGCAGTACTTC. Looking up the rest from reference TRBV7-9 and TRBJ2-7 gives the full variable domain: DTGVSQNPRHKITKRGQNVTFRCDPISEHNRLYWYRQTLGQGPEFLTYFQNEAQLEKSRLLSDRFSAERPKGSFSTLEIQRTEQGDSAMYLCASSQGPGGTHEQYFGPGTRLTVT.

The chain recombines TRBV7-2 with TRBJ2-7; 7 bases are shared with TRBD2. Trimming removed 6 bases from V and 1 base from J; junction bases left unmatched: 3. Germline lookup yields CDR1 SGHTA and CDR2 FQGNSA. This CDR3 region has 13 residues. The CDR3 nucleotides read TGTGCCAGCAGGTCTAGCGGTTCCTACGAGCAGTACTTC. Its protein product is CASRSSGSYEQYF.

The gene calls are TRBV27 and TRBJ2-1; 16 bases map to TRBD2. V was pared by 3 bases and J by 0 bases, with 20 bases of the junction left unmatched. CDR1 is MNHEY, CDR2 SMNVEV, per germline (reference sequence). The CDR3 totals 24 residues. The CDR3 DNA sequence: TGTGCCAGCAGTTTCTCCGCGGGACTAGCGGGAGGGTCGACATTAGGGAGCTCCTACAATGAGCAGTTCTTC. Translating it yields CASSFSAGLAGGSTLGSSYNEQFF.

The rearrangement uses TRBV5-1 and TRBJ2-2, with 9 bases that match TRBD2. CDR1 SGHRS and CDR2 YFSETQ come from the germline V gene. V lost 4 bases, J lost 2 bases, and 6 bases stayed unmatched. This CDR3 is 16 amino acids long. The CDR3 DNA is TGCGCCAGCAGCCTCCGACTAGCGGACAACACCGGGGAGCTGTTTTTT. As protein: CASSLRLADNTGELFF.

J is TRBJ1-2 and V is TRBV6-5, with 7 bases aligning to TRBD1. The V segment lost 2 bases and the J segment 7 bases; nucleotides outside the gene matches: 10. The CDR3 extends over 15 amino acids. Germline assignment: CDR1 MNHEY and CDR2 SVGAGI. The CDR3 sequence is CASSYHPSGGRGYTF. The CDR3 nucleotides read TGTGCCAGCAGTTACCATCCTTCAGGGGGACGTGGCTACACCTTC.

The chain is built from TRBV6-5 and TRBJ1-3; unclear D gene. Germline values: CDR1 MNHEY, CDR2 SVGAGI. The CDR3 runs to 15 residues. V dropped 6 bases and J dropped 0 bases, with 12 bases sitting between them. CDR3 nucleotides: TGTGCCAGCAGCCTTAGTATCGACTCTGGAAACACCATATATTTT. Its protein is CASSLSIDSGNTIYF.

The rearrangement links TRBV6-5 to TRBJ2-1; TRBD2 matches at 10 bases. CDR1 is MNHEY and CDR2 is SVGAGI in the germline V gene. The junction had 12 bases not matched to a gene; V was cut back by 6 bases and J by 10 bases. The CDR3 loop spans 15 amino acids. The CDR3 bases are TGTGCCAGCAGCCAGTCTAGCGGGAGTCTAGGGGAGCAGTTCTTC. Its translation is CASSQSSGSLGEQFF.

The V and J genes are TRBV4-1 and TRBJ2-4; 9 bases are shared with TRBD1. The V and J ends lost 2 bases and 13 bases, in that order; junction bases with no gene match: 9. The CDR3 is 14 residues long. Per the germline V gene, CDR1 is MGHRA and CDR2 is YSYEKL. CDR3 loop: CASSQPDRGTRQYF. CDR3 coding DNA: TGCGCCAGCAGCCAACCGGACAGGGGAACGAGGCAGTACTTC.